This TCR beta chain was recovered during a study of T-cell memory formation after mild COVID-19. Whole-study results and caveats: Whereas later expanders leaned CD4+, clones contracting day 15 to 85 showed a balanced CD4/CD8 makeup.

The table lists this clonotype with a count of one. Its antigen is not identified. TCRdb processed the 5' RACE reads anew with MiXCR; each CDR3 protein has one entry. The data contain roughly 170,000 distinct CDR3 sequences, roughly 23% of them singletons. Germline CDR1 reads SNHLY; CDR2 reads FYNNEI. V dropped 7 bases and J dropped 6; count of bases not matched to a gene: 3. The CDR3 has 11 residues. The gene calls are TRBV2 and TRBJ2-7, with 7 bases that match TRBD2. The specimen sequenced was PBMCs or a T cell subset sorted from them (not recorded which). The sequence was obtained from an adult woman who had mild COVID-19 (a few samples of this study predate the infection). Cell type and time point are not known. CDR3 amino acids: CASNPGGEQYF. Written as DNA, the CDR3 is TGTGCCAGCAATCCGGGGGGCGAGCAGTACTTC.